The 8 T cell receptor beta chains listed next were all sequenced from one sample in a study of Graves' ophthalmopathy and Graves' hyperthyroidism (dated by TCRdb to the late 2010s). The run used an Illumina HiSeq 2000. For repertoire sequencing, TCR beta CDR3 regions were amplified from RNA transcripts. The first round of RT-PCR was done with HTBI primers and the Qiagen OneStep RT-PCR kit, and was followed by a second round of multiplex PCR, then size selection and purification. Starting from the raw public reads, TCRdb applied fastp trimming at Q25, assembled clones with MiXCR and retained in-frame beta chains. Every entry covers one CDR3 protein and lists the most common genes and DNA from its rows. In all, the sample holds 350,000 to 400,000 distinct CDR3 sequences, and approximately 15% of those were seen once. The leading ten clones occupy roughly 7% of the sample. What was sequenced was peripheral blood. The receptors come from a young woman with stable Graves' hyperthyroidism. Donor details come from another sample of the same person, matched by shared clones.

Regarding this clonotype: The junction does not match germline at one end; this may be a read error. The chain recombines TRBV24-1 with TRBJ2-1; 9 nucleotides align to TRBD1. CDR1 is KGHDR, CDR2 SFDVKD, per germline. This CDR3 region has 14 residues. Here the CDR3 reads CATSRTGVYNEKFF. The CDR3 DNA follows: TGTGCCACCAGCCGGACAGGGGTCTACAATGAGAAGTTCTTC.

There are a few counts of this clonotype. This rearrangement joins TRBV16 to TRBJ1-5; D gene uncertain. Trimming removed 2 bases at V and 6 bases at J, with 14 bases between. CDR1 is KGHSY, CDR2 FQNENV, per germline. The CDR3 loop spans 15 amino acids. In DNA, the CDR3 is TGTGCCAGCAGCCAAACCCGGGTAGGGAGTCAGCCCCAGCATTTT. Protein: CASSQTRVGSQPQHF.

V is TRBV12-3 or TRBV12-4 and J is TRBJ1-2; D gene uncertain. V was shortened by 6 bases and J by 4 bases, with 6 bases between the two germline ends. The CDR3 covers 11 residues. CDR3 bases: TGTGCCAGCAGGGGAGTCTATGGCTACACCTTC. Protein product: CASRGVYGYTF.

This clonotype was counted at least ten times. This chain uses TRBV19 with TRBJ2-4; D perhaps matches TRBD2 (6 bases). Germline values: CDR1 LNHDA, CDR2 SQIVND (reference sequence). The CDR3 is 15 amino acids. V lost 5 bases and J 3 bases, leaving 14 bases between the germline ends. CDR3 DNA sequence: TGTGCCAGTAGTGGGTACGGGGAGGACAAAAACATTCAGTACTTC. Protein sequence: CASSGYGEDKNIQYF.

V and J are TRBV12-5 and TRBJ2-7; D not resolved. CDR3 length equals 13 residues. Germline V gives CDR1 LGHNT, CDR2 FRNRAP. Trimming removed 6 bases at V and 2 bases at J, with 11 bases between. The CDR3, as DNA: TGTGCTAGTGGAACAGACGTAGCCTACGAGCAGTACTTC. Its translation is CASGTDVAYEQYF. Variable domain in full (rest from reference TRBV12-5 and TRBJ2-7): DARVTQTPRHKVTEMGQEVTMRCQPILGHNTVFWYRQTMMQGLELLAYFRNRAPLDDSGMPKDRFSAEMPDATLATLKIQPSEPRDSAVYFCASGTDVAYEQYFGPGTRLTVT.

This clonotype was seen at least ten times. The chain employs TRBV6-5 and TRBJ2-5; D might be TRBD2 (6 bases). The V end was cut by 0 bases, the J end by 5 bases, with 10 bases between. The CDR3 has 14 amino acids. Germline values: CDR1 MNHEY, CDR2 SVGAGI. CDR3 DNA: TGTGCCAGCAGTTACTCCGGGACTGGGGAGACCCAGTACTTC. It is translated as CASSYSGTGETQYF.

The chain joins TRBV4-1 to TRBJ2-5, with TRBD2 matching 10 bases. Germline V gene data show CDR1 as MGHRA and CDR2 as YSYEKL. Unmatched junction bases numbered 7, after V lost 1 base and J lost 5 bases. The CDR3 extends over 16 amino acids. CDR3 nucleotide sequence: TGCGCCAGCAGCCAAGGTAGCGGGGGGAGGTTCGAGACCCAGTACTTC. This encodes CASSQGSGGRFETQYF.

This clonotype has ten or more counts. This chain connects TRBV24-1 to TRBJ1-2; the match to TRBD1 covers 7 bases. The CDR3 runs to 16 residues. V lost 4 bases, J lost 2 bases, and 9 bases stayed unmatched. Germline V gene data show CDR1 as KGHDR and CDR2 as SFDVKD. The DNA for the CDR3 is TGTGCCACCAGTGACACACCGGGACAGCCCAACTATGGCTACACCTTC. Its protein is CATSDTPGQPNYGYTF.